This note documents a single T cell receptor beta chain sequence. These data come from a study of human T cells and chemical hapten exposure. TCRdb re-analysed the RACE reads in MiXCR, keeping a single row per CDR3 protein. The sample yields under 200,000 distinct CDR3 sequences, around 30% seen once. Germline V CDR1 and CDR2: DFQATT, SNEGSKA (reference sequence). V lost 6 bases, J lost 2 bases, and 1 base stayed unmatched. The CDR3 is made up of 12 amino acids. Indicated time point: pre-sensitization, week 0. Treatment meaning: therapeutic diphenylcyclopropenone sensitization with weekly scalp DPC. The sequence derives from a woman in her 30s with alopecia areata. Some clones in this sample may be carry-over from other donors' samples. The sequenced sample was whole blood, obtained in connection with sensitization to the hapten diphenylcyclopropenone (DPC). The V call is TRBV20-1, the J call TRBJ1-5; 7 positions match TRBD1. CDR3 DNA: TGCAGTGCCACAGGGGGCAATCAGCCCCAGCATTTT. Translated: CSATGGNQPQHF.